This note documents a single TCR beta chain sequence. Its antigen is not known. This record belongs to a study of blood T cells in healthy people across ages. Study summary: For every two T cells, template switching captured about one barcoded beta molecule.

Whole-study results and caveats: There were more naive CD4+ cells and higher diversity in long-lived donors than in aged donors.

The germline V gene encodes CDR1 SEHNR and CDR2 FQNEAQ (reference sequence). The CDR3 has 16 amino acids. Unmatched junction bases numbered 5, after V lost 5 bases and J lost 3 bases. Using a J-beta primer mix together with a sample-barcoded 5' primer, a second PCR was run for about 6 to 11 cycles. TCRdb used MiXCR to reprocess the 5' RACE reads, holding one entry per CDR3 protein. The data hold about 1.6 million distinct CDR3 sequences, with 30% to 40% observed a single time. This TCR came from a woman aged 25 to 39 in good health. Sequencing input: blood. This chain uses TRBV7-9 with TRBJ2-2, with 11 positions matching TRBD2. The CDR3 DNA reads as TGTGCCAGCAGCGTACTAGCGGGGGATGACACCGGGGAGCTGTTTTTT. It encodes CASSVLAGDDTGELFF.